This T cell receptor beta chain was sequenced during a study of beta chain features in type 1 diabetes. Sorting based on CD45RO/CCR7/CD25/CD127/CD95/CD27 separated CD4+ naive, central memory, regulatory and stem cell-like memory cells. In all sorted populations, purity surpassed 95%. The CDR3 runs to 15 residues. CDR1 and CDR2 from the germline V gene are MNHNY and SVGAGI (reference sequence). V dropped 5 bases and J dropped 4; count of bases not matched to a gene: 7. The entirety of the isolated RNA underwent reverse transcription, so expressed TCRB transcripts were sequenced. Data came from immunoSEQ multiplex PCR; TCRdb stores just in-frame clones and leaves some out. The table has hundreds of thousands of clones, approximately 15% seen once. This clone was seen a handful of times. Its antigen is as yet unknown. Overall study findings and caveats: Naive, central memory and Treg TCRB repertoires seemed to resemble each other more closely in patients than they did in healthy donors. Shortening of TCRB CDR3s, moderate but significant, appeared in all four CD4+ subsets of Type 1 diabetes patients.

This receptor was identified in a man aged 18-30 years with type 1 diabetes. This chain links TRBV6-6 with TRBJ2-7; TRBD1 aligns across 11 bases. Material: naive CD4+ T cells from blood. The CDR3 bases are TGTGCCAGCAGTGGCCCGGGACAGGGGGAATACGAGCAGTACTTC. Translation: CASSGPGQGEYEQYF.